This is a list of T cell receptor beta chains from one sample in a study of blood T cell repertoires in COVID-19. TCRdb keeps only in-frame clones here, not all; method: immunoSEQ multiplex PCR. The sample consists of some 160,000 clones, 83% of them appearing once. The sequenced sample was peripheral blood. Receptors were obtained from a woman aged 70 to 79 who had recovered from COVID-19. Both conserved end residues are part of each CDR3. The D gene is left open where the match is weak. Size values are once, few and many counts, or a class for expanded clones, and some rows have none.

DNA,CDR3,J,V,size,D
TGTGCCAGCAGCCGAAAGGGGGGGTACGAGCAGTACTTC,CASSRKGGYEQYF,TRBJ2-7,TRBV5-6,.,.
TGTGCCAGCAGCCTTACGGGGGGTCCTAATGAAAAACTGTTTTTT,CASSLTGGPNEKLFF,TRBJ1-4,TRBV27,.,.
TGTGCCAGCAGCTTAGGGGGGGCCGGGGAGCTGTTTTTT,CASSLGGAGELFF,TRBJ2-2,TRBV11-3,.,.
TGTGCCAGCAGTGCCTTACAGGTGAACACCATATATTTT,CASSALQVNTIYF,TRBJ1-3,TRBV2,once,.
TGTGCCAGCAGACCTAGCGTCGGATGGGATGGGACCCAGTACTTC,CASRPSVGWDGTQYF,TRBJ2-5,TRBV7-8,.,.
TGTGCCAGCAGCGGCGGGCCGCGGGGACCCTACGAGCAGTACTTC,CASSGGPRGPYEQYF,TRBJ2-7,TRBV5-4,.,.
TGCGCCAGCAGCTTGGGCGGCAGGGTGGGGGAGCAGTACTTC,CASSLGGRVGEQYF,TRBJ2-7,TRBV5-1,.,.
TGTGCCAGCAGCCGGGATACTCGCCGACCGCGGGGCTACACCTTC,CASSRDTRRPRGYTF,TRBJ1-2,TRBV2,.,.
TGTGCCAGCAGCCCCCTAGCGGGAGCAGGCAGTGAGCAGTTCTTC,CASSPLAGAGSEQFF,TRBJ2-1,TRBV3-1/TRBV3-2,once,TRBD2
TGTGCCAGCGGGAGGGAAACCGGGGAGCTGTTTTTT,CASGRETGELFF,TRBJ2-2,TRBV2,.,TRBD2
TGTGCCAGCTCACCAGTCCCGATTGTCGGGGGAAGTAAGTTCTTC,CASSPVPIVGGSKFF,TRBJ2-1,TRBV18,once,.